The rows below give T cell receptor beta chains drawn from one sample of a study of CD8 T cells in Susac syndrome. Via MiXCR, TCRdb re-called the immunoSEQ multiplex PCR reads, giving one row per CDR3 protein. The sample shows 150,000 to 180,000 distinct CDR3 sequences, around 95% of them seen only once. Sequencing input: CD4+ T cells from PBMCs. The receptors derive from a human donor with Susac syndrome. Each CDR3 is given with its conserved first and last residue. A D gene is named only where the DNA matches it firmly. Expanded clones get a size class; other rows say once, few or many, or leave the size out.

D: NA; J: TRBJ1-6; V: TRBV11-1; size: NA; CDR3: CASSERTVSPLHF; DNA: TGTGCCAGCAGCGAGAGAACAGTCTCACCCCTCCACTTT
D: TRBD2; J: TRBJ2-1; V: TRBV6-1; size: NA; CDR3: CASSRASGGAGEQFF; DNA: TGTGCCAGCAGTCGAGCTAGCGGGGGGGCGGGGGAGCAGTTCTTC
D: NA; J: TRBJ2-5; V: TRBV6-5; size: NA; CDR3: CASSPGTRRETQYF; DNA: TGTGCCAGCAGTCCCGGGACCCGGCGGGAGACCCAGTACTTC
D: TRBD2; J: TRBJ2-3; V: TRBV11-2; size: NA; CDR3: CASSFRGRGGHSTDTQYF; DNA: TGTGCCAGCAGCTTCCGTGGGCGGGGGGGCCATAGCACAGATACGCAGTATTTT
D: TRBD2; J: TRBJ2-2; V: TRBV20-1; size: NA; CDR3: CSASGRKRGATNTGELFF; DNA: TGCAGTGCTTCGGGACGTAAGCGGGGGGCCACGAACACCGGGGAGCTGTTTTTT
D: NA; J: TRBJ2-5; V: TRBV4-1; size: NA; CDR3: CASSQGGLEETQYF; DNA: TGCGCCAGCAGCCAAGGAGGGCTGGAAGAGACCCAGTACTTC
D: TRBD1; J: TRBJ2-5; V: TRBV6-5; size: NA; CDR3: CASSQDRVQQTQYF; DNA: TGTGCCAGCAGCCAAGACAGGGTCCAACAGACCCAGTACTTC
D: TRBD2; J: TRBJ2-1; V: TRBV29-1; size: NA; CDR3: CSSGGTSAYNEQFF; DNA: TGCAGCTCTGGGGGGACTAGCGCTTACAATGAGCAGTTCTTC
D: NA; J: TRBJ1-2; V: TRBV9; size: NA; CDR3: CASSAGLTYYGYTF; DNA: TGTGCCAGCAGCGCGGGACTGACTTACTATGGCTACACCTTC
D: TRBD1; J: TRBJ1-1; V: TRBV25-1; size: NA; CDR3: CASGRQGAYTEAFF; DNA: TGTGCCAGCGGCCGACAGGGGGCCTACACTGAAGCTTTCTTT
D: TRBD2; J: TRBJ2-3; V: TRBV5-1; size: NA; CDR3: CASSSLGSGAVDTQYF; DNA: TGCGCCAGCAGCTCCCTGGGTAGCGGGGCAGTAGATACGCAGTATTTT
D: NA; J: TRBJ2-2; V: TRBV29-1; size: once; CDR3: CSVEAQLANTGELFF; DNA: TGCAGCGTTGAAGCGCAGCTCGCGAACACCGGGGAGCTGTTTTTT